The 7 T cell receptor beta chains reported below all come from one sample, sequenced in a study of OX40 agonist ivuxolimab in advanced cancers. Receptor libraries were prepared by the immunoSEQ multiplex PCR assay. In its TCRdb copy, this immuneACCESS table keeps in-frame sequences only and misses some clones. Where compared with another copy, unresolved V genes explain less than half of these, and the others have no known cause. For this sample there are tens of thousands of clones; roughly 80% appear just once. In total, the top ten clones hold roughly 4.2% of the sample. Sample: CD4+ or CD8+ T cells sorted from blood, taken in a trial of the OX40 agonist ivuxolimab. The receptors were sampled from an adult with an advanced solid tumor such as melanoma, head and neck, liver or kidney cancer.

This chain uses TRBV6-6 with TRBJ2-1; D may match TRBD1 or TRBD2 (5 bases each). Germline V gene sequence: CDR1 MNHNY, CDR2 SVGAGI (reference sequence). Trimming stripped 6 bases from V and 9 bases from J, with 18 bases between. The CDR3 consists of 14 residues. This CDR3 is CASSPSGDRVEQFF. The CDR3 DNA reads as TGTGCCAGCAGCCCATCCGGGGACCGAGTTGAGCAGTTCTTC.

The chain recombines TRBV6-1 with TRBJ1-1; D call uncertain. CDR3 length: 12 residues. CDR1 and CDR2 from the germline V gene are MNHNS and SASEGT. V lost 5 bases and J 4 bases, leaving 8 bases between the germline ends. CDR3 nucleotides: TGTGCCAGCAGTCGACGGACCACTGAAGCTTTCTTT. It is translated as CASSRRTTEAFF.

The chain couples TRBV7-8 to TRBJ2-3, with D uncertain. Germline loops: CDR1 SGHVS, CDR2 FQNEAQ. The CDR3 is 14 residues long. Trimming took 1 base from V and 5 from J, leaving 10 bases between them. CDR3 residues: CASSLVPLGDTQYF. The CDR3 DNA reads TGTGCCAGCAGCTTAGTCCCCCTAGGAGATACGCAGTATTTT.

This rearrangement joins TRBV5-1 to TRBJ2-2; TRBD1 aligns across 7 bases. The germline gives CDR1 SGHRS, CDR2 YFSETQ. After removal of 2 bases from V and 3 bases from J, the junction contained 4 bases not matched to a gene. The CDR3 consists of 15 residues. This CDR3 reads CASSLGTGDTGELFF. Here the CDR3 DNA reads TGCGCCAGCAGCTTAGGAACAGGGGACACCGGGGAGCTGTTTTTT.

V usage is TRBV5-4 and J usage is TRBJ2-7, with 10 bases identical to TRBD1. CDR3 length: 16 residues. Germline CDR1 and CDR2: SGHNT and YYREEE (reference sequence). Trimming took 1 base from V and 3 from J; bases not matched to a gene: 7. CDR3 region: CASSLSGRDRGYEQYF. The CDR3 region has the DNA TGTGCCAGCAGCTTGTCGGGCAGGGACAGGGGCTACGAGCAGTACTTC.

This sequence joins TRBV5-6 and TRBJ2-5, with D perhaps matching TRBD1 or TRBD2 (5 bases each). The CDR3 is 17 residues long. The ends were cut back, 6 bases at V and 3 bases at J, with 24 bases in the middle. Germline lookup yields CDR1 SGHDT and CDR2 YYEEEE. The CDR3 here is CASTHLLPGTAEETQYF. The CDR3 nucleotides are TGTGCCAGCACCCATCTACTTCCCGGGACGGCCGAAGAGACCCAGTACTTC.

J is TRBJ1-2 and V is TRBV18, with D maybe TRBD1 (5 bases). The V end lost 4 bases, the J end lost 5 bases, and 11 bases lay between the germline ends. The CDR3 consists of 13 residues. Germline V lookup: CDR1 KGHSH, CDR2 LQKENI. The CDR3 loop is CASSRDRTYGYTF. Here the CDR3 DNA reads TGTGCCAGCTCACGAGACAGAACTTATGGCTACACCTTC.